The sequence of this T cell receptor beta chain was determined in a study of blood T cell repertoires in COVID-19. The V gene's germline CDR1 is SGHRS and CDR2 YFSETQ. The CDR3 runs 15 residues. V was pared by 0 bases and J by 0 bases, with 7 bases between. Sequencing was performed with immunoSEQ multiplex PCR; in TCRdb, only in-frame clones are kept and a portion is missing. Here the sample spans some 57,000 clones, nearly 90% being singletons. This clonotype was sampled from a man aged 60 to 75 with acute or convalescent COVID-19. The chain has TRBV5-1 and TRBJ1-5; D is uncertain. The sample was peripheral blood. CDR3 coding DNA: TGCGCCAGCAGCTTGGATAGCGATAGCAATCAGCCCCAGCATTTT. Its protein is CASSLDSDSNQPQHF.